One sample yielded the 26 T cell receptor beta chains listed below, sequenced in a study of T cell changes during pregnancy in multiple sclerosis. Measured with immunoSEQ multiplex PCR; TCRdb has only the in-frame clones, and not every one. Of about 76,000 clones listed, 93% are singletons. The material was peripheral blood, obtained in the second trimester of pregnancy. These TCRs come from a female donor with multiple sclerosis, enrolled in a pregnancy study.

The chain links TRBV7-9 to TRBJ2-3; D remains unclear. CDR1 is SEHNR and CDR2 is FQNEAQ in the germline V gene (reference sequence). This CDR3 has 15 residues. The V gene lost 8 bases and the J gene lost 2 bases, with 17 bases spanning the gap. For the CDR3, the DNA is TGTGCCAGCTTTTGGTCAGGATCAGCCACAGATACGCAGTATTTT. This gives the protein CASFWSGSATDTQYF.

This sequence joins TRBV5-6 and TRBJ1-1, with 7 bases matching TRBD1. The J segment lost 7 bases and the V segment lost 0 bases, leaving 3 bases of the junction unmatched. Germline-derived CDR1 and CDR2 are SGHDT and YYEEEE. The CDR3 has 13 residues. The CDR3 loop is CASSLGTGVEAFF. The CDR3 region has the DNA TGTGCCAGCAGCTTGGGGACAGGTGTTGAAGCTTTCTTT.

The V call is TRBV19, the J call TRBJ1-2; 7 bases match TRBD1. CDR3 length equals 13 residues. Germline CDR1 and CDR2: LNHDA and SQIVND (reference sequence). The V segment lost 10 bases and the J segment 3 bases; nucleotides outside the gene matches: 8. The CDR3 loop reads CATTDRADYGYTF. DNA of the CDR3: TGTGCCACCACTGACAGGGCCGACTATGGCTACACCTTC.

This clone was counted a single time. V gene TRBV19 combines with J gene TRBJ1-5, with 11 bases lining up with TRBD1. CDR1 is LNHDA and CDR2 is SQIVND in the germline V gene (reference sequence). CDR3 length: 15 amino acids. The J segment lost 11 bases and the V segment lost 1 base, leaving 7 bases of the junction unmatched. The CDR3 loop is CASSIGGTGGLAQHF. CDR3 nucleotide sequence: TGTGCCAGTAGTATAGGCGGGACAGGGGGATTGGCCCAGCATTTT.

CDR3 amino acids: CASLSGFPYEQYF. For the CDR3, the DNA is TGTGCCAGCCTTAGCGGGTTCCCCTACGAGCAGTACTTC. The gene calls are TRBV10-3 and TRBJ2-7, with 7 bases identical to TRBD2. The germline CDR1 and CDR2 sequences are ENHRY and SYGVKD. This CDR3 region has 13 residues. V shed 10 bases and J 2 bases; nucleotides not matched to a gene: 8.

The J gene is TRBJ1-2, the V gene TRBV19, with TRBD1 as a possible D gene (5 bases). Trimming removed 3 bases at V and 4 bases at J, with 12 bases between. CDR3 length: 14 residues. Germline loops: CDR1 LNHDA, CDR2 SQIVND (reference sequence). CDR3 amino acids: CASSIETGIYGYTF. CDR3 sequence (DNA): TGTGCCAGTAGTATTGAAACAGGCATCTATGGCTACACCTTC.

The chain has TRBV19 and TRBJ1-1; 7 positions agree with TRBD1. With 0 bases clipped from V and 4 bases from J, the junction kept 8 bases outside the gene matches. Germline loops: CDR1 LNHDA, CDR2 SQIVND (reference sequence). This CDR3 spans 16 amino acids. The CDR3 here is CASSIEATGSLTEAFF. The DNA of the CDR3 is TGTGCCAGTAGTATAGAGGCGACAGGGAGCCTCACTGAAGCTTTCTTT.

The rearrangement links TRBV7-8 to TRBJ1-1; 7 nucleotides line up with TRBD1. The CDR3 extends over 16 amino acids. In germline, CDR1 is SGHVS, CDR2 FQNEAQ. J lost 1 base, V lost 4 bases, and 9 bases had no gene match. The CDR3 coding sequence is TGTGCCAGCAGCTACCGACAGGGTATTACGAACACTGAAGCTTTCTTT. Its protein is CASSYRQGITNTEAFF.

J is TRBJ1-5 and V is TRBV5-8, with D perhaps matching TRBD1 (5 bases). Trimming left V 3 bases short and J 0 bases short, with 19 bases between. CDR3 length equals 18 residues. Per the germline V gene, CDR1 is SGHTS and CDR2 is YDEGEE. This CDR3 is CASSSPRRGGPSNQPQHF. Written as DNA, the CDR3 is TGTGCCAGCAGCTCCCCCCGGCGCGGGGGTCCTAGCAATCAGCCCCAGCATTTT.

The chain is built from TRBV27 and TRBJ1-5, with no clear D. The V end lost 6 bases, the J end lost 2 bases, and 11 bases lay between the germline ends. The V gene's germline CDR1 is MNHEY and CDR2 SMNVEV (reference sequence). This CDR3 is built from 14 residues. The CDR3 loop reads CASSARPGNQPQHF. The CDR3 region has the DNA TGTGCCAGCAGCGCCCGCCCGGGCAATCAGCCCCAGCATTTT.

The rearrangement uses TRBV9 and TRBJ1-6; 9 bases match TRBD1. The CDR3 totals 14 residues. Germline CDR1 reads SGDLS; CDR2 reads YYNGEE. J lost 8 bases, V lost 4 bases, and 4 bases had no gene match. The CDR3, as DNA: TGTGCCAGCAGCCCCTGGACAGGGGATTCACCCCTCCACTTT. This sequence encodes CASSPWTGDSPLHF.

The chain is built from TRBV18 and TRBJ1-6; 8 nucleotides align to TRBD1. J gave up 8 bases and V 3 bases, and 3 bases lay outside the gene matches. Germline V gene data show CDR1 as KGHSH and CDR2 as LQKENI. The CDR3 consists of 14 residues. Here the CDR3 reads CASSPGGQDSPLHF. The CDR3 coding sequence is TGTGCCAGCTCACCTGGGGGACAGGATTCACCCCTCCACTTT.

The chain is built from TRBV27 and TRBJ2-7, with D unclear. V was pared by 5 bases and J by 6 bases, with 14 bases between. The CDR3 is 13 residues long. Germline V gene sequence: CDR1 MNHEY, CDR2 SMNVEV (reference sequence). CDR3 in amino acids: CASSPQVVSEQYF. DNA for the CDR3: TGTGCCAGCAGTCCTCAGGTTGTATCCGAGCAGTACTTC.

This clone appeared a single time. The V call is TRBV13, the J call TRBJ2-1; a possible D gene is TRBD1 (6 bases). Germline V gene sequence: CDR1 PRHDT, CDR2 FYEKMQ (reference sequence). The length of the CDR3 is 16 residues. V was trimmed by 5 bases and J by 2 bases, leaving 16 bases between them. The CDR3 region has the DNA TGTGCCAGCAGCCCGGAACAGGGAGCACCCTACAATGAGCAGTTCTTC. Residues: CASSPEQGAPYNEQFF.

V gene TRBV9 combines with J gene TRBJ2-7; D ambiguous. Germline lookup yields CDR1 SGDLS and CDR2 YYNGEE. The ends were cut back, 0 bases at V and 3 bases at J, with 4 bases in the middle. The CDR3 has 12 amino acids. The CDR3 loop is CASSVDGYEQYF. DNA of the CDR3: TGTGCCAGCAGCGTAGACGGCTACGAGCAGTACTTC.

The CDR3 region has the DNA TGTGCCAGCAGCTTAGACAGAAACGTGAACACTGAAGCTTTCTTT. It specifies CASSLDRNVNTEAFF. The V gene is TRBV7-9, the J gene TRBJ1-1; D gene ambiguous. Trimming took off 1 base at V and 0 bases at J, with 9 bases between the two ends. This CDR3 region has 15 residues. From germline, CDR1 is SEHNR and CDR2 FQNEAQ (reference sequence).

V usage is TRBV5-1 and J usage is TRBJ1-4; D is possibly TRBD1 (6 bases). The V end was cut by 4 bases, the J end by 8 bases, with 12 bases between. Germline CDR1 reads SGHRS; CDR2 reads YFSETQ. The CDR3 length is 13 residues. For the CDR3, the DNA is TGCGCCAGCAGCGGGTCGGGGGGCGAAAAACTGTTTTTT. Translation: CASSGSGGEKLFF.

The V and J genes are TRBV28 and TRBJ1-5; 7 bases fit TRBD1. This CDR3 has 14 residues. The V and J ends lost 5 bases and 4 bases, in that order; junction bases with no gene match: 5. CDR1 is MDHEN, CDR2 SYDVKM, per germline. The CDR3 loop reads CASSKNRGNQPQHF. Here the CDR3 DNA reads TGTGCCAGCAGTAAAAACAGGGGAAATCAGCCCCAGCATTTT.

The rearrangement uses TRBV9 and TRBJ2-5; 11 bases align to TRBD2. Trimming cost V 0 bases and J 5 bases; bases outside gene matches: 6. The CDR3 loop spans 16 amino acids. Germline V gene data show CDR1 as SGDLS and CDR2 as YYNGEE. The CDR3 DNA reads TGTGCCAGCAGCGTAGAAGTAGCGGGGGGGTATGAGACCCAGTACTTC. Its translation: CASSVEVAGGYETQYF.

This sequence joins TRBV11-2 and TRBJ2-7, with TRBD2 matching over 8 bases. The junction had 11 bases not matched to a gene; V was cut back by 6 bases and J by 7 bases. The CDR3 spans 14 residues. In germline, CDR1 is SGHAT, CDR2 FQNNGV. As DNA, the CDR3 is TGTGCCAGCAGGGAAATAGCGGGGACGCGGGAGCAGTACTTC. It is translated as CASREIAGTREQYF. The full variable domain, its missing parts supplied by reference TRBV11-2 and TRBJ2-7, is EAGVAQSPRYKIIEKRQSVAFWCNPISGHATLYWYQQILGQGPKLLIQFQNNGVVDDSQLPKDRFSAERLKGVDSTLKIQPAKLEDSAVYLCASREIAGTREQYFGPGTRLTVT.

This clone was found once. The chain recombines TRBV4-1 with TRBJ2-3, with 8 bases matching TRBD2. There are 17 residues in the CDR3. CDR1 is MGHRA, CDR2 YSYEKL, per germline. With V trimmed by 1 base and J by 5 bases, 11 bases remained unmatched. CDR3 bases: TGCGCCAGCAGCCAAGCGCGGCGGGGGGATTATGGAGATACGCAGTATTTT. It encodes CASSQARRGDYGDTQYF.

J is TRBJ2-3 and V is TRBV7-9, with 11 bases fitting TRBD2. V lost 1 base and J lost 6; bases outside the gene matches: 3. Germline CDR1 SEHNR, CDR2 FQNEAQ (reference sequence). This CDR3 comprises 15 residues. As DNA, the CDR3 is TGTGCCAGCAGCTTAGTAGCGGGGGGGCCGGATACGCAGTATTTT. Translation: CASSLVAGGPDTQYF.

There are a few counts of this clone. The genes are TRBV5-1 and TRBJ2-3; 8 bases are shared with TRBD2. This CDR3 spans 15 amino acids. Trimming removed 3 bases from V and 2 bases from J; junction bases left unmatched: 5. Per germline, CDR1 SGHRS and CDR2 YFSETQ. The CDR3 region has the DNA TGCGCCAGCAGCTCCGAGCGGGGGAACACAGATACGCAGTATTTT. This codes for CASSSERGNTDTQYF. The full variable domain, its missing parts supplied by reference TRBV5-1 and TRBJ2-3, is KAGVTQTPRYLIKTRGQQVTLSCSPISGHRSVSWYQQTPGQGLQFLFEYFSETQRNKGNFPGRFSGRQFSNSRSEMNVSTLELGDSALYLCASSSERGNTDTQYFGPGTRLTVL.

This clone appeared once. The J gene is TRBJ2-7, the V gene TRBV6-1, with 9 bases aligning to TRBD1. Trimming removed 7 bases from V and 4 bases from J; junction bases left unmatched: 8. The CDR3 consists of 14 residues. Germline loops: CDR1 MNHNS, CDR2 SASEGT. The CDR3 DNA is TGTGCCAGCAACCTGGACAGGGGCCATTACGAGCAGTACTTC. Amino acid sequence: CASNLDRGHYEQYF.

The chain uses TRBV19 and TRBJ2-7, with 7 positions matching TRBD2. This CDR3 comprises 12 residues. The V gene's germline CDR1 is LNHDA and CDR2 SQIVND (reference sequence). V shed 1 base, J shed 6 bases, and the junction held 0 bases outside the gene matches. CDR3 in DNA: TGTGCCAGTAGTATAGGCGGGGGCGAGCAGTACTTC. It translates to CASSIGGGEQYF.

The V call is TRBV5-6, the J call TRBJ2-5, with D possibly matching TRBD1 (5 bases). Looked up from germline, CDR1 is SGHDT and CDR2 is YYEEEE. This CDR3 comprises 15 residues. The V and J ends lost 3 bases and 4 bases respectively, with 16 bases between them. The chain's CDR3 is CASSSGAWTLETQYF. The CDR3 DNA reads as TGTGCCAGCAGCTCCGGAGCCTGGACACTAGAGACCCAGTACTTC.